This T cell receptor beta chain was obtained from a study of long-term antiretroviral therapy in people with HIV. Per donor, at least one pre-ART and at least two post-ART PBMC samples were obtained. Before they underwent DNA extraction, samples held roughly 0.95-11 million cryopreserved PBMC. Survey-level immunoSEQ v3.0 assays were run. Assay: immunoSEQ multiplex PCR; the TCRdb copy retains only in-frame clones and omits some. The repertoire holds roughly 44,000 clones, 90% to 95% seen once, with less than 3.5% in the top ten. Germline-derived CDR1 and CDR2 are WSHSY and SAAADI. The CDR3 extends over 15 amino acids. Trimming shortened V by 7 bases and J by 3 bases, and 19 bases separated the two germline ends.

The chain recombines TRBV10-2 with TRBJ2-7; D assignment may be TRBD1 or TRBD2 (5 bases each). Material: unsorted PBMCs, obtained 3.7 years after starting antiretroviral therapy. This TCR was recovered from a woman aged 50 to 60 with HIV. CDR3 amino acids: CASKLSGAGSYEQYF. In DNA, the CDR3 is TGCGCCAGCAAATTGTCTGGGGCAGGGAGCTACGAGCAGTACTTC.